This T cell receptor (beta chain) was captured by sequencing in a study of control samples from healthy donors and cancer patients. Between the trimmed V and J ends, which lost 4 bases and 3 bases, there was a span of 9 bases. Germline values: CDR1 SEHNR, CDR2 FQNEAQ (reference sequence). The CDR3 totals 13 residues. Sequencing was performed with immunoSEQ multiplex PCR; in TCRdb, only in-frame clones are kept and a portion is missing. This table holds 95,000 to 150,000 clones, approximately 90% found once. The rearrangement joins TRBV7-9 to TRBJ2-5, with D possibly being TRBD1 or TRBD2 (5 bases each). Sequenced input: blood. The receptor was derived from a woman aged 18-35 years in good health. The CDR3 is CASSSRGKETQYF. The CDR3 DNA reads TGTGCCAGCAGCTCCCGGGGCAAAGAGACCCAGTACTTC.